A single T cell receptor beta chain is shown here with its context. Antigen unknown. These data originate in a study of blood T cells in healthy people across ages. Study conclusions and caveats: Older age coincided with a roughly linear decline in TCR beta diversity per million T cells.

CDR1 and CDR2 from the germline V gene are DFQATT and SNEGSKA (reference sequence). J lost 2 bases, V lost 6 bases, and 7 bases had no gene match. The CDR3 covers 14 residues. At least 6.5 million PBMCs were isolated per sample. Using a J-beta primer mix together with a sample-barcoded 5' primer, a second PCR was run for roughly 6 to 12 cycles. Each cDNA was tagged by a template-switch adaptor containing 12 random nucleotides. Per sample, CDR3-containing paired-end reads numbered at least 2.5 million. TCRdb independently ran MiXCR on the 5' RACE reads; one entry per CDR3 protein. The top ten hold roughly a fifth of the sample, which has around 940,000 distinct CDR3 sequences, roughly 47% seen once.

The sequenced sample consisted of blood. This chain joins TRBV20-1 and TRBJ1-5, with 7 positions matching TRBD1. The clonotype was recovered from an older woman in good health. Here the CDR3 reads CSANRGRGNQPQHF. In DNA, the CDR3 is TGCAGTGCCAACAGGGGCAGGGGCAATCAGCCCCAGCATTTT.